This T cell receptor beta chain appears in the sequencing data of a study of control samples from healthy donors and cancer patients. Here immunoSEQ multiplex PCR was the method, and the copy in TCRdb shows in-frame clones only, minus some. The profile shows some 120,000 clones, about 88% of them singletons. Germline CDR1 is SGDLS and CDR2 is YYNGEE. The V end was cut by 5 bases, the J end by 8 bases, with 11 bases between. The CDR3 length is 12 residues. The chain is built from TRBV9 and TRBJ2-1; maybe TRBD1 (5 bases). Sequencing was performed on blood. The source of this sequence is a man aged 50 to 60 in good health. The CDR3 protein is CASSDSRDEQFF. The CDR3 nucleotides are TGTGCCAGCAGTGACAGTCGGGATGAGCAGTTCTTC.